This section outlines one TCR beta chain sequence together with its context. Its antigen is as yet unknown. This record belongs to a study of cytomegalovirus exposure and HLA in healthy donors. Findings of the study overall: The likely origin of a cluster of highly shared sequence variants was a sequencing artifact. Association of approximately 18,000 TCR beta sequences with HLA alleles was found at 0.05 false discovery rate in a later analysis. Sequencing depth across donors, presence/absence analyses assumed, was roughly uniform.

Use of 60 Vbeta and 13 Jbeta primers characterized the PCR. Clones were read by immunoSEQ multiplex PCR, and TCRdb kept only the in-frame ones, dropping some. Of about 160,000 clones detected, roughly 72% appear once; the ten largest clones hold roughly 1.5%. CDR1 is LNHNV and CDR2 is YYDKDF in the germline V gene (reference sequence). With V trimmed by 0 bases and J by 5 bases, 3 bases remained unmatched. The CDR3 extends over 15 amino acids. V and J are TRBV15 and TRBJ2-2, with 7 bases matching TRBD1. Sequenced material: PBMCs. The receptor's source is a man between 35 and 55 years old in good health and CMV-seronegative. The CDR3 DNA sequence: TGTGCCACCAGCAGAGACAGGACAGGAACCGGGGAGCTGTTTTTT. Translation: CATSRDRTGTGELFF.